The 9 T cell receptor beta chains listed next were all sequenced from one sample in a study of T cells in Graves' hyperthyroidism and ophthalmopathy. TCR beta CDR3 region amplification was performed from RNA transcripts. During a first-round RT-PCR of the TCR CDR3, the HTBI primer set was used. Via MiXCR, TCRdb re-called the multiplex PCR reads, giving one row per CDR3 protein. In the table there are 350,000 or so distinct CDR3 sequences, approximately 18% of which are singletons. The specimen sequenced was blood. Source of these receptors: a woman aged 25 to 45 with Graves' hyperthyroidism that later progressed to Graves' ophthalmopathy.

This clonotype was observed many times. V is TRBV7-9 and J is TRBJ2-7; D is uncertain. Trimming removed 5 bases at V and 3 bases at J, with 14 bases between. The CDR3 runs 14 residues. Germline V lookup: CDR1 SEHNR, CDR2 FQNEAQ (reference sequence). The CDR3 coding sequence is TGTGCCAGCAGCCACCCTACTTTCGGCTACGAGCAGTACTTC. Translated: CASSHPTFGYEQYF.

Many counts were recorded for this clonotype. The chain employs TRBV29-1 and TRBJ2-5; no definite D call. There are 11 residues in the CDR3. Germline V lookup: CDR1 SQVTM, CDR2 ANQGSEA. Trimming took 8 bases from V and 2 from J, leaving 9 bases between them. CDR3 in amino acids: CSIVVQETQYF. CDR3 DNA sequence: TGCAGCATCGTAGTACAAGAGACCCAGTACTTC.

The chain carries TRBV9 and TRBJ1-5, with 7 bases aligning to TRBD1. The junction had 16 bases not matched to a gene; V was cut back by 2 bases and J by 2 bases. The CDR3 length is 19 residues. Germline CDR1 and CDR2: SGDLS and YYNGEE. The CDR3: CASSVLQGGTEGGNQPQHF. The CDR3 DNA reads as TGTGCCAGCAGCGTTCTCCAGGGGGGGACAGAGGGGGGCAATCAGCCCCAGCATTTT.

The V and J genes are TRBV11-2 and TRBJ2-1, with 7 bases fitting TRBD1. V shed 3 bases and J 4 bases; nucleotides not matched to a gene: 15. This CDR3 contains 18 residues. Germline CDR1 and CDR2: SGHAT and FQNNGV. CDR3 amino acids: CASSLRVVDGQVYNEQFF. The CDR3 DNA follows: TGTGCCAGCAGCTTGAGGGTAGTCGATGGACAGGTGTACAATGAGCAGTTCTTC. Full variable domain (missing parts from reference TRBV11-2 and TRBJ2-1): EAGVAQSPRYKIIEKRQSVAFWCNPISGHATLYWYQQILGQGPKLLIQFQNNGVVDDSQLPKDRFSAERLKGVDSTLKIQPAKLEDSAVYLCASSLRVVDGQVYNEQFFGPGTRLTVL.

This clonotype was seen only a few times. V is TRBV7-2 and J is TRBJ2-2; D is possibly TRBD1 (6 bases). Trimming pared 8 bases from V and 1 base from J, leaving 11 bases between. The V gene's germline CDR1 is SGHTA and CDR2 FQGNSA. The CDR3 totals 14 residues. CDR3 in DNA: TGTGCCAGCGGTGACAGGATGAACACCGGGGAGCTGTTTTTT. This sequence encodes CASGDRMNTGELFF.

In regard to this clonotype: Just one base apart from a much larger clone, this may be a read error. This chain uses TRBV10-3 with TRBJ1-2; D is unclear. The CDR3 consists of 16 residues. Germline assignment: CDR1 ENHRY and CDR2 SYGVKD. V lost 10 bases, J lost 3 bases, and 24 bases lay in between. DNA of the CDR3: TGTGCCACCACCCCCGGGGAAGAAGGGAGCGACTATGGCTACACCTTC. Translation gives CATTPGEEGSDYGYTF.

The chain carries TRBV24-1 and TRBJ2-5, with 8 bases matching TRBD2. Germline CDR1 and CDR2: KGHDR and SFDVKD. V shed 5 bases, J shed 5 bases, and the junction held 3 bases outside the gene matches. The CDR3 totals 13 residues. The CDR3 here is CATSGAGGETQYF. DNA for the CDR3: TGTGCCACCAGTGGGGCGGGGGGCGAGACCCAGTACTTC.

There are a few counts of this clonotype. The V gene is TRBV15, the J gene TRBJ2-1; D not certain. Germline-derived CDR1 and CDR2 are LNHNV and YYDKDF (reference sequence). V was cut by 3 bases and J by 15 bases, with 15 bases left in between. The CDR3 spans 12 residues. Here the CDR3 reads CATSRRIDFRFF. CDR3 DNA: TGTGCCACCAGCAGGCGGATCGACTTTAGGTTCTTC.

The J gene is TRBJ1-1, the V gene TRBV6-1; D is possibly TRBD1 (5 bases). From germline, CDR1 is MNHNS and CDR2 SASEGT. V shed 2 bases and J shed 5 bases, with 12 bases lying between them. The CDR3 runs 14 residues. The CDR3 sequence is CASSEYGAGTEAFF. DNA for the CDR3: TGTGCCAGCAGTGAATACGGGGCTGGAACTGAAGCTTTCTTT.